This TCR beta chain is from a study of human T cells and chemical hapten exposure (dated by TCRdb to the early 2020s). General notes on the study: For sensitization, 2% DPC in acetone was applied to a roughly 2 cm by roughly 2 cm area of upper inner arm skin. Patch testing was done on the upper back using Finn chambers containing 0.01% DPC, and results were scored after 6 days according to International Contact Dermatitis Research Group standards. Libraries were pooled for sequencing, and per-sample TCR yields varied mainly because of small differences in library volumes within the pool. The patient cohort, mostly female, included alopecia areata with under or over 50% scalp involvement, alopecia totalis and alopecia universalis. Peripheral blood TCR repertoire changes were tracked in vivo in alopecia patients during primary and secondary sensitization to the hapten diphenylcyclopropenone (DPC). Twenty-nine alopecia patients gave blood for TCR sequencing at one to four time points (pre-sensitization, 2, 6 and 24 weeks). Patient blood was sampled pre-sensitization (week 0) and at 2, 6 and about 24 weeks after DPC sensitization. Patients additionally received weekly therapeutic DPC doses to the scalp throughout the approximately 22-week study period.

This clonotype was seen ten or more times. This receptor's antigen is unknown. No per-base quality is available; no much larger clone lies one base away. In the paper's terms, the time point label means: patch test 1, 2 weeks after DPC sensitization. The sample's treatment or condition, from its label and the paper: therapeutic diphenylcyclopropenone sensitization with weekly scalp DPC. Blood at each patch-test visit was drawn before the patch test was applied. Patients were eligible if aged 18 to 70, diagnosed with alopecia and judged suitable for DPC therapy, and pregnant patients were excluded. Unfractionated whole blood was collected in Tempus Blood RNA tubes, and total RNA was extracted from that blood. CDR1 and CDR2, looked up from the germline V gene (reference sequence), are MNHNY and SVGAGI. V loses 5 bases, J loses 5 bases, and the germline ends lie 12 bases apart. Counted from cysteine to phenylalanine, this CDR3 has 13 amino acids. Of all the DNA, just the CDR3 is kept, 39 bases in frame from base 1.

Libraries were built with RACE. Reads for this sample came from a NextSeq 500. During library preparation, unique molecular identifiers were attached to individual cDNA molecules so that TCRs could be counted in a quantitative, reproducible way. Each blood RNA sample was used to sequence both TCR alpha and TCR beta chains. The original methods were these. The median number of TCRs per sample was 95,638, ranging from roughly 23,224 to 690,600. V, J and CDR3 annotation of the TCR reads was performed with the Decombinator software suite. Every sample was subsampled to the same number of TCRs (28,000) for the PS versus PT1 abundance plots. TCRs were defined as expanded if absent before sensitization and observed at least eight times at the 2-week time point. Through fastp at Q25 and MiXCR, TCRdb rebuilt clones from the public reads, retaining in-frame beta chains. Each entry merges the rows of one CDR3 protein and shows their most common DNA and genes. These V and J calls derive from TCRdb rather than the authors' analysis. For this sample there are 80,000 to 100,000 distinct CDR3 sequences; roughly 7.1% appear just once. The leading ten clones occupy 1.5% to 1.8% of the sample.

What the work shows at the level of the full study, not this receptor alone: DPC sensitization did not change the number of TCRs with a frequency above 1 in 1000, and there was no evidence of changes in global repertoire structure. Alopecia, a presumed autoimmune disease, was present in all patients, so the immune response of the patients might differ from that of healthy individuals. Significantly more large CDR3 similarity clusters were formed by expanded TCRs than by pre-sensitization or healthy control sets, consistent with antigen-driven responses. A positive correlation was found between the number of PT1 expanded TCRs and patch test score, with significance reached at thresholds 8, 16 and 32 but not 4. After repeated subsampling, the strength of the expansion versus patch-test correlation and the threshold at which it became significant changed.

The sequenced sample was whole blood, obtained in connection with sensitization to the hapten diphenylcyclopropenone (DPC). In this chain, TRBV6-6 is recombined with TRBJ2-5, with the D gene not confidently named. This TCR was recovered from a woman in her thirties with alopecia areata. Some clones in this sample may be carry-over from other donors' samples. The CDR3 in this case is CASSLLGVETQYF. The nucleotide sequence reads as follows: TGTGCCAGCAGTCTCCTAGGAGTGGAGACCCAGTACTTC.